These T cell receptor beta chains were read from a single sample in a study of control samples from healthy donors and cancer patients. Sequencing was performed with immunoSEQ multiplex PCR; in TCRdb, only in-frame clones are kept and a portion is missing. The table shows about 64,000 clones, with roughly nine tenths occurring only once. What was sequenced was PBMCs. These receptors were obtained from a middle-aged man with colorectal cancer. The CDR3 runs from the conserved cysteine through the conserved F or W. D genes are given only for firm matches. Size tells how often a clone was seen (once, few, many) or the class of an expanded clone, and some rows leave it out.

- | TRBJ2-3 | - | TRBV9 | TGTGCCAGCAGCGTAAACGGGGCTAGCACAGATACGCAGTATTTT | CASSVNGASTDTQYF
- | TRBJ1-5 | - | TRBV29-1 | TGCACCAGTTGGCAGCTGCGGAATCAGCCCCAGCATTTT | CTSWQLRNQPQHF
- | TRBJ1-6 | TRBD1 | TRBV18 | TGTGCCAGCTCACCCAGCGTGACAGGGGATAATTCACCCCTCCACTTT | CASSPSVTGDNSPLHF
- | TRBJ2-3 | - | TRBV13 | TGTGCCAGCAGCTCACGGGGGGATACGCAGTATTTT | CASSSRGDTQYF
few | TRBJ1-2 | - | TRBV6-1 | TGTGCCAGCAGTGAAATTTGGACAGCCCTGAACTATGGCTACACCTTC | CASSEIWTALNYGYTF
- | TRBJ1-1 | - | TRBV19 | TGTGCCAGTAGTATTAGGGTGGAGGGTACTGAAGCTTTCTTT | CASSIRVEGTEAFF
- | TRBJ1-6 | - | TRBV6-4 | TGTGCCAGCAGTGACGAGGGGTCACGTAATTCACCCCTCCACTTT | CASSDEGSRNSPLHF
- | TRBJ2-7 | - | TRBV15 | TGTGCCACCAGCAGAGACAGGAACGGCTCCTACGAGCAGTACTTC | CATSRDRNGSYEQYF
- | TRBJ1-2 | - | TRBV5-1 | TGCGCCAGCAGCGCAGGACAGAACTATGGCTACACCTTC | CASSAGQNYGYTF
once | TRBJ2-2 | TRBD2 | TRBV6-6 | TGTGCCAGCAGAAGGACTAGCGGGGACACCGGGGAGCTGTTTTTT | CASRRTSGDTGELFF
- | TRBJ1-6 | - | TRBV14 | TGTGCCAGCAGCCAAGAATTTGGGAATTCACCCCTCCACTTT | CASSQEFGNSPLHF
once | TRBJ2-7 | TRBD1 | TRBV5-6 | TGTGCCAGCAGCCCCGGGACAGGGACTATTATGCAGTACTTC | CASSPGTGTIMQYF
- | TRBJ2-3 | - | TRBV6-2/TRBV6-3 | TGTGCCAGCAGTTACTCAGGGACAAAAGGAGATACGCAGTATTTT | CASSYSGTKGDTQYF
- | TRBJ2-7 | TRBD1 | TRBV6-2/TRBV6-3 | TGTGCCAGCAGTAAGGGGGACAGGGGGAACTACGAGCAGTACTTC | CASSKGDRGNYEQYF
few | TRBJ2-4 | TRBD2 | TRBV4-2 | TGTGCCAGCAGCCAAGAAGGAGCGGGGGGCCGGGGAAACATTCAGTACTTC | CASSQEGAGGRGNIQYF
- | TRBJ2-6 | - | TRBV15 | TGTGCCACCAGCAGAGATCGGGGGAGCACTGGGGCCAACGTCCTGACTTTC | CATSRDRGSTGANVLTF
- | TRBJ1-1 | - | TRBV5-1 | TGCGCCAGCAGCCACGACTTGAACACTGAAGCTTTCTTT | CASSHDLNTEAFF
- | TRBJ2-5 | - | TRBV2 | TGTGCCAGCAGTGAAGACAGGGTCCAAGAGACCCAGTACTTC | CASSEDRVQETQYF
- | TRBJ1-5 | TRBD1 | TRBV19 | TGTGCCAGTACTACTTGGGACAGCAGCAATCAGCCCCAGCATTTT | CASTTWDSSNQPQHF
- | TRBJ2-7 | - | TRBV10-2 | TGCGCCAGCAGTGAGCGGGGGTATGAGCAGTACTTC | CASSERGYEQYF
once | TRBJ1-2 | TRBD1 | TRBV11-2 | TGTGCCAGCAGTTCTGACAGGGTTTTTCCTGGCTACACCTTC | CASSSDRVFPGYTF
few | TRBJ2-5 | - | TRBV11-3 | TGTGCCAGCAGCTTAGGGCGGGGACTTCTACAGGAGACCCAGTACTTC | CASSLGRGLLQETQYF
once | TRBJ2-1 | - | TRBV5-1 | TGCGCCAGCAGCTTGGGGATTCACAGCTCCTACAATGAGCAGTTCTTC | CASSLGIHSSYNEQFF
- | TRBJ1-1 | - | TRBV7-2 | TGTGCCAGCAGTTTCAATTTCGTGGGCACTGAAGCTTTCTTT | CASSFNFVGTEAFF
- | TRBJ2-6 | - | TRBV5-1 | TGCGCTAGCGCTGGGGGCAACTCTGGGGCCAACGTCCTGACTTTC | CASAGGNSGANVLTF
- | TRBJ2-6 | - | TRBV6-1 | TGTGCCAGCAGTGACAGGCAGACCTCTGGGGCCAACGTCCTGACTTTC | CASSDRQTSGANVLTF
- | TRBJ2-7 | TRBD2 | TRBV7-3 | TGTGCCAGCAGCTTACAAGCGGGGGGCTCCTACGAGCAGTACTTC | CASSLQAGGSYEQYF
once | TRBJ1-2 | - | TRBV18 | TGTGCCAGCTCAAAAGGGTTGGAAGGCTATGGCTACACCTTC | CASSKGLEGYGYTF
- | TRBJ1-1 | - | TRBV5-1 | TGCGCCAGCAGCGCCCCCGGCCGGGGCTCAGAAGCTTTCTTT | CASSAPGRGSEAFF
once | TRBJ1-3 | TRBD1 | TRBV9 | TGTGCCAGCAGCGTCTCGGGACAGGCGCCTGGAAACACCATATATTTT | CASSVSGQAPGNTIYF
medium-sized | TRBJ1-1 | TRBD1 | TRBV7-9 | TGTGCCAGCATTAGACAGGGGGGCGTCACTGAAGCTTTCTTT | CASIRQGGVTEAFF
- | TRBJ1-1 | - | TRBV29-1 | TGCAGCGTCGAACAGGGAACGGCTTTCTTT | CSVEQGTAFF
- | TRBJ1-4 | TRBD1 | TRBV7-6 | TGTGCCAGCAGCTCCCAGACAGGGGATCGTGAAAAACTGTTTTTT | CASSSQTGDREKLFF
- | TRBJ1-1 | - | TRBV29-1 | TGCAGCGCTTTGGACTTGTTGAGGGAAGCTTTCTTT | CSALDLLREAFF
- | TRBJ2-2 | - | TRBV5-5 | TGTGCCAGCAGCTCACAAGCCTTTTCTACCGGGGAGCTGTTTTTT | CASSSQAFSTGELFF
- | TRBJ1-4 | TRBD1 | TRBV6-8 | TGTGCCAGCAGCCCCGGGGGACAGGGCAATGAAAAACTGTTTTTT | CASSPGGQGNEKLFF
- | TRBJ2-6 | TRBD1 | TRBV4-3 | TGCGCCAGCAGCCCAACCCTACCCGGGACAGGGGGCCCTGGGGCCAACGTCCTGACTTTC | CASSPTLPGTGGPGANVLTF
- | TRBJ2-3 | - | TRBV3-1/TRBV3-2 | TGTGCCAGCAGCTATCTAGGGTCTGATACGCAGTATTTT | CASSYLGSDTQYF
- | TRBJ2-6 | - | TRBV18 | TGTGCCAGCTCTGATGGGGGGCCAGGGGCCAACGTCCTGACTTTC | CASSDGGPGANVLTF
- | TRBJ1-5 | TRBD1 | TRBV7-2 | TGTGCCAGCAGCTTGGACAGGGGAAATCAGCCCCAGCATTTT | CASSLDRGNQPQHF
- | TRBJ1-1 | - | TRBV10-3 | TGTGCCATCAGCTTGCGGGGGGGTGTGGCTTTCTTT | CAISLRGGVAFF
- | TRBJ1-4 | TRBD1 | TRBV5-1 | TGCGCCAGCAGCTTGGATGTCGGGACAGGGGGCTCGGCTAATGAAAAACTGTTTTTT | CASSLDVGTGGSANEKLFF
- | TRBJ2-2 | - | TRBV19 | TGTGCCAGTAGCAAGACGGGAATCGGAACCGGGGAGCTGTTTTTT | CASSKTGIGTGELFF
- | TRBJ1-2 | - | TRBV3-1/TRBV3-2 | TGTGCCAGCAGCCAATCCCAGGGTCTGTACACCTTC | CASSQSQGLYTF
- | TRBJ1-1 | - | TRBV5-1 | TGCGCCAGCAGCTTGGAGGGGGGTGGCACTGAAGCTTTCTTT | CASSLEGGGTEAFF